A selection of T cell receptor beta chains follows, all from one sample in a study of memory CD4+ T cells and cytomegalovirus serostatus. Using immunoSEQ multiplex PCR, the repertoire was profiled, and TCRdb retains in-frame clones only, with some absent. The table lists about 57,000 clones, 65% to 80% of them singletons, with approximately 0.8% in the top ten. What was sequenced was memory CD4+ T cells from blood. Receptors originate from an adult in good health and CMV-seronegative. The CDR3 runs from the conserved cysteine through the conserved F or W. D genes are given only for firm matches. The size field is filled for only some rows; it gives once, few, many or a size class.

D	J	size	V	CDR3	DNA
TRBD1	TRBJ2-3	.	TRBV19	CASRRTGEADTQYF	TGTGCCAGTAGAAGGACAGGGGAAGCAGATACGCAGTATTTT
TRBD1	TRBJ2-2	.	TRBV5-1	CASSLSQGARTGELFF	TGCGCCAGCAGCTTAAGTCAGGGGGCGAGGACCGGGGAGCTGTTTTTT
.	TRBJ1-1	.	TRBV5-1	CASSSDGLNTEAFF	TGCGCCAGCAGCTCGGACGGACTGAACACTGAAGCTTTCTTT
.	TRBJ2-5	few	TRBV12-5	CASGLGTVSLETQYF	TGTGCTAGTGGTTTGGGCACGGTTTCTTTGGAGACCCAGTACTTC
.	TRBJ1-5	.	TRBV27	CASRTGNQPQHF	TGTGCCAGCAGGACGGGGAATCAGCCCCAGCATTTT
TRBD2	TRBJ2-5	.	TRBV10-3	CAISGASGSYQETQYF	TGTGCCATCAGTGGGGCTAGCGGGAGTTACCAAGAGACCCAGTACTTC
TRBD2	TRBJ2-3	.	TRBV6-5	CASAKRGDKDTQYF	TGTGCCAGCGCAAAGCGGGGGGATAAAGATACGCAGTATTTT
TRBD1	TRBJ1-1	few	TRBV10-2	CASRQGGTEAFF	TGCGCCAGCAGACAGGGGGGCACTGAAGCTTTCTTT
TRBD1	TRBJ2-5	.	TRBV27	CASSLRTGWETQYF	TGTGCCAGCAGTTTGCGGACAGGCTGGGAGACCCAGTACTTC
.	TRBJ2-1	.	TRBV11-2	CASSLEVGFNEQFF	TGTGCCAGCAGCTTAGAGGTAGGGTTCAATGAGCAGTTCTTC
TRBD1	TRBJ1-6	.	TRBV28	CASRGGNNSPLHF	TGTGCCAGCAGAGGGGGCAATAATTCACCCCTCCACTTT
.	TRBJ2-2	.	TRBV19	CASSLRAGANTGELFF	TGTGCCAGTAGTCTGAGGGCAGGAGCGAACACCGGGGAGCTGTTTTTT
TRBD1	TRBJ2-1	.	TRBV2	CARDRVMGNEQFF	TGTGCCAGGGACAGGGTGATGGGCAATGAGCAGTTCTTC
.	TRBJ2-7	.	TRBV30	CAWRSQNYEQYF	TGTGCCTGGAGATCACAAAACTACGAGCAGTACTTC
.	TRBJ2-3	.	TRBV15	CATSHTTDTQYF	TGTGCCACCAGCCACACTACTGATACGCAGTATTTT
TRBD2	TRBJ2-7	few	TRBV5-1	CASSSGGALNEQYF	TGCGCCAGCAGCTCCGGGGGGGCCCTAAACGAGCAGTACTTC
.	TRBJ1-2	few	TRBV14	CASSQGLGYGYTF	TGTGCCAGCAGCCAAGGGTTGGGCTATGGCTACACCTTC
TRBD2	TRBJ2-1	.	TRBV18	CASSQVGLAGPNEQFF	TGTGCCAGCTCACAAGTCGGGCTAGCGGGGCCCAATGAGCAGTTCTTC
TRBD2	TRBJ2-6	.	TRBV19	CASGGDPSTPGANVLTF	TGTGCCAGTGGGGGGGACCCGAGTACTCCTGGGGCCAACGTCCTGACTTTC
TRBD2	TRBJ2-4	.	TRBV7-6	CASSPRAGGTAIQYF	TGTGCCAGCAGCCCTCGAGCGGGAGGCACAGCCATTCAGTACTTC
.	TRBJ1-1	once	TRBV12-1	CASSFSWCMNTEAFF	TGTGCCAGCAGCTTTAGTTGGTGCATGAACACTGAAGCTTTCTTT
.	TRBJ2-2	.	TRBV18	CASSPGPGELFF	TGTGCCAGCTCACCAGGTCCCGGGGAGCTGTTTTTT
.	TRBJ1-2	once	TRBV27	CASSLYSGYTF	TGTGCCAGCAGTTTATACTCAGGCTACACCTTC
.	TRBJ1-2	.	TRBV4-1	CASSQDHYAGIIF	TGCGCCAGCAGCCAAGATCATTACGCGGGCATAATCTTC
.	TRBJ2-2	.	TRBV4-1	CASSQLTNQPGELFF	TGCGCCAGCAGCCAATTGACTAATCAACCCGGGGAGCTGTTTTTT
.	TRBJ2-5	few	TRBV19	CASSLGGSQETQYF	TGTGCCAGTAGCCTCGGGGGCTCTCAAGAGACCCAGTACTTC
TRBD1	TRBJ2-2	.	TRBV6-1	CASNGQGYTGELFF	TGTGCCAGCAATGGACAGGGGTACACCGGGGAGCTGTTTTTT
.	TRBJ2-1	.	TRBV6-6	CASSLVLGGAAEQFF	TGTGCCAGCAGTCTCGTCCTAGGGGGGGCGGCTGAGCAGTTCTTC
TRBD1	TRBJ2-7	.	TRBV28	CASSSPHDRGSYEQYF	TGTGCCAGCAGTTCCCCCCACGACAGGGGATCCTACGAGCAGTACTTC
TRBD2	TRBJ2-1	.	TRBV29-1	CSVVRLRTSGSNEQFF	TGCAGCGTTGTCCGCCTAAGGACTAGCGGGAGCAATGAGCAGTTCTTC
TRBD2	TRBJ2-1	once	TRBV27	CASSLKTSGYEQFF	TGTGCCAGCAGTTTAAAAACTAGCGGCTATGAGCAGTTCTTC
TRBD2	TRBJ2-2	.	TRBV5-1	CASSIGLAGVYGELFF	TGCGCCAGCAGCATTGGACTAGCGGGAGTATACGGGGAGCTGTTTTTT
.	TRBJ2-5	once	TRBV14	CASSPLRGGETQYF	TGTGCCAGCAGCCCCCTCAGGGGTGGGGAGACCCAGTACTTC
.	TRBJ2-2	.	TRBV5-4	CASSLRTVATGELFF	TGTGCCAGCAGCTTGAGGACCGTAGCCACCGGGGAGCTGTTTTTT
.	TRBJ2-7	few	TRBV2	CASSPHTTPHEQYF	TGTGCCAGCAGTCCCCACACGACCCCGCACGAGCAGTACTTC
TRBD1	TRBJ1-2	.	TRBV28	CASSFGRGSGGYTF	TGTGCCAGCAGTTTTGGCAGGGGGTCCGGTGGCTACACCTTC
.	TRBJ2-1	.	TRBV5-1	CASSPAPSGPYNEQFF	TGCGCCAGCAGCCCGGCCCCTTCCGGCCCCTACAATGAGCAGTTCTTC
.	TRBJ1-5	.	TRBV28	CASKKGGASNQPQHF	TGTGCCAGCAAAAAGGGGGGGGCGAGCAATCAGCCCCAGCATTTT
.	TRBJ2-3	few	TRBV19	CASRSIGDTQYF	TGTGCCAGTAGAAGTATAGGGGATACGCAGTATTTT
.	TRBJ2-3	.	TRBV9	CASSAPGGTDTQYF	TGTGCCAGCAGCGCCCCTGGGGGCACAGATACGCAGTATTTT
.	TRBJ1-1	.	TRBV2	CASSPKGPNTEAFF	TGTGCCAGCAGCCCGAAGGGACCGAACACTGAAGCTTTCTTT
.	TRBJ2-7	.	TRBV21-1	CASSKGNYEQYF	TGTGCCAGCAGCAAAGGTAACTACGAGCAGTACTTC
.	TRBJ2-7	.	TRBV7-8	CASSLNPPGADEQYF	TGTGCCAGCAGCTTAAATCCCCCAGGGGCCGACGAGCAGTACTTC
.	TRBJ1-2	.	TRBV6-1	CASRGGRGYGYTF	TGTGCCAGCAGGGGGGGGCGCGGCTATGGCTACACCTTC
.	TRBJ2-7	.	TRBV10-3	CAISESVGRDEQYF	TGTGCCATCAGTGAGTCCGTGGGACGGGACGAGCAGTACTTC
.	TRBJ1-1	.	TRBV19	CASRPAGGGWGNTEAFF	TGTGCCAGTAGGCCCGCGGGGGGCGGATGGGGGAACACTGAAGCTTTCTTT
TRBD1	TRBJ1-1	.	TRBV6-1	CASSENRGRATEAFF	TGTGCCAGCAGTGAGAACAGGGGGCGGGCCACTGAAGCTTTCTTT
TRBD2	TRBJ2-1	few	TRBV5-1	CASSLGGTTGNNEQFF	TGCGCCAGCAGCCTGGGGGGGACCACCGGTAACAATGAGCAGTTCTTC
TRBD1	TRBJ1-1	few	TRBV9	CASSVPGQGINTEAFF	TGTGCCAGCAGCGTCCCGGGACAGGGAATAAACACTGAAGCTTTCTTT
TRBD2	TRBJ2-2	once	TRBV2	CASRRASGNTGELFF	TGTGCCAGCAGGCGAGCTAGCGGGAACACCGGGGAGCTGTTTTTT
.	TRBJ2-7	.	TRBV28	CASSLRGQTYEQYF	TGTGCCAGCAGTTTAAGGGGACAAACCTACGAGCAGTACTTC
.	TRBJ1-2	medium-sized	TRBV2	CASSEARGGGYTF	TGTGCCAGCAGTGAAGCCAGGGGAGGAGGCTACACCTTC
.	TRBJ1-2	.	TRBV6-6	CASHPGGQGYGYTF	TGTGCCAGCCACCCTGGGGGGCAAGGCTATGGCTACACCTTC
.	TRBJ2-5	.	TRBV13	CASSLRASGEQYF	TGTGCCAGCAGCTTACGGGCGAGTGGGGAGCAGTACTTC
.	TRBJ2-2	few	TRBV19	CASSIAQGRTGELFF	TGTGCCAGTAGTATAGCCCAGGGTAGGACCGGGGAGCTGTTTTTT